This entry lists 22 T cell receptor beta chains sequenced from one sample in a study of Ad26.COV2.S vaccination and SARS-CoV-2 variants. Treatment of the sample: some 20 received Ad26.COV2.S at low or high dose, single or two shots; 5 received placebo; per-sample allocation not given. Day 63 following the first vaccine or placebo injection was when the samples were taken. Profiled with immunoSEQ multiplex PCR; TCRdb holds only in-frame clones, not every one. Of 500,000 or so clones in the sample, around nine tenths were seen once. The sequencing used peripheral blood, collected in a trial of Ad26.COV2.S vaccine versus placebo. The receptor set was obtained from a person aged 18-65 years who received the Ad26.COV2.S COVID-19 vaccine or a placebo.

This clone was counted a single time. The J gene is TRBJ2-6, the V gene TRBV27; D remains ambiguous. The V and J ends lost 4 bases and 3 bases respectively, with 7 bases between them. This CDR3 spans 14 amino acids. In germline, CDR1 is MNHEY, CDR2 SMNVEV (reference sequence). The CDR3 sequence is CASSSFGGANVLTF. CDR3 in DNA: TGTGCCAGCAGTTCCTTCGGTGGGGCCAACGTCCTGACTTTC.

This sequence joins TRBV27 and TRBJ2-3, with 14 bases fitting TRBD2. Trimming took 5 bases from V and 6 from J; bases not matched to a gene: 25. This CDR3 region has 22 residues. Germline V CDR1 and CDR2: MNHEY, SMNVEV (reference sequence). CDR3 DNA sequence: TGTGCCAGCAGTCTGGGACAGGATCTACTGGGACTAGCGGGAGCCTTAGGGGATACGCAGTATTTT. This translates into CASSLGQDLLGLAGALGDTQYF.

The chain employs TRBV30 and TRBJ2-1; D not resolved. V lost 2 bases, J lost 12 bases, and 17 bases lay in between. The germline V gene has CDR1 GTSNPN and CDR2 SVGIG (reference sequence). This CDR3 has 13 amino acids. CDR3 amino acids: CAWSLRKTGGQFF. For the CDR3, the DNA is TGTGCCTGGAGTCTTCGAAAAACGGGTGGGCAGTTCTTC.

The table lists this clone with a count of one. The genes are TRBV7-9 and TRBJ1-2; 8 nucleotides match TRBD1. The V gene end was trimmed by 1 base and the J gene end by 4 bases; junction bases not matched to a gene: 8. CDR1 SEHNR and CDR2 FQNEAQ come from the germline V gene (reference sequence). CDR3 size: 16 residues. Here the CDR3 reads CASSLDAGQGFYGYTF. In DNA, the CDR3 is TGTGCCAGCAGCTTAGACGCTGGACAGGGTTTCTATGGCTACACCTTC.

The rearrangement joins TRBV10-3 to TRBJ2-1; TRBD2 matches 9 bases. CDR3 length equals 13 residues. In germline, CDR1 is ENHRY, CDR2 SYGVKD. V trimming: 8 bases; J trimming: 6 bases; junction bases outside the gene matches: 5. The CDR3 reads CAIRSGSGNEQFF. The DNA for the CDR3 is TGTGCCATCCGTAGCGGGAGCGGCAATGAGCAGTTCTTC.

This clone was recorded once. The rearrangement uses TRBV9 and TRBJ2-5; TRBD2 is a possible D gene (5 bases). With 0 bases removed from V and 4 bases from J, the gap between germline ends came to 13 bases. Germline V gene data show CDR1 as SGDLS and CDR2 as YYNGEE. This CDR3 has 15 residues. The CDR3: CASSVEGSAGETQYF. The CDR3 region has the DNA TGTGCCAGCAGCGTAGAGGGCTCGGCGGGAGAGACCCAGTACTTC.

The CDR3 sequence is CASSFGQGLHEKLFF. The CDR3 nucleotides are TGTGCCAGCAGCTTCGGACAGGGTTTACATGAAAAACTGTTTTTT. V is TRBV7-9 and J is TRBJ1-4, with 8 bases that match TRBD1. V dropped 3 bases and J dropped 6; count of bases not matched to a gene: 6. There are 15 residues in the CDR3. Germline loops: CDR1 SEHNR, CDR2 FQNEAQ (reference sequence).

The J gene is TRBJ1-2, the V gene TRBV20-1; D call uncertain. CDR3 length: 10 amino acids. The germline V and J ends were trimmed by 6 bases and 8 bases, with 10 bases remaining between them. CDR1 DFQATT and CDR2 SNEGSKA come from the germline V gene (reference sequence). The CDR3 nucleotides are TGCAGTGCCCTAGTCGGGGGCTACACCTTC. It specifies CSALVGGYTF.

This chain links TRBV6-1 with TRBJ1-6; D might be TRBD1 (6 bases). The germline V gene has CDR1 MNHNS and CDR2 SASEGT. CDR3 length: 16 residues. V was trimmed by 4 bases and J by 8 bases, leaving 18 bases between them. This chain's CDR3 is CASSVVSQGLDSPLHF. The DNA for the CDR3 is TGTGCCAGCAGTGTGGTTAGTCAGGGGTTGGATTCACCCCTCCACTTT.

The chain couples TRBV30 to TRBJ1-2; D gene ambiguous. The CDR3 extends over 11 amino acids. The germline V gene has CDR1 GTSNPN and CDR2 SVGIG (reference sequence). V lost 5 bases and J lost 8, with 12 bases in between. CDR3 DNA sequence: TGTGCCTGGGGAAGGGATTCCGGCTACACCTTC. Its protein is CAWGRDSGYTF.

The CDR3 protein is CAWSLETQYF. The CDR3 DNA sequence: TGTGCCTGGAGTCTAGAGACCCAGTACTTC. The gene calls are TRBV30 and TRBJ2-5; D unclear. V was clipped by 2 bases and J by 4 bases, with 2 bases between them. The CDR3 has 10 residues. The V gene's germline CDR1 is GTSNPN and CDR2 SVGIG (reference sequence).

This clone was recorded once. V usage is TRBV18 and J usage is TRBJ1-2; D not resolved. This CDR3 is built from 13 residues. Trimming pared 4 bases from V and 5 bases from J, leaving 11 bases between. The germline CDR1 and CDR2 sequences are KGHSH and LQKENI. The CDR3 DNA is TGTGCCAGCTCACGGACGGTGGGTTATGGCTACACCTTC. It codes for CASSRTVGYGYTF.

This sequence joins TRBV5-4 and TRBJ2-1; 7 bases align to TRBD1. The CDR3 spans 14 residues. The germline gives CDR1 SGHNT, CDR2 YYREEE (reference sequence). V was pared by 4 bases and J by 4 bases, with 5 bases of the junction left unmatched. The CDR3 protein is CASSPRTGYNEQFF. The CDR3 bases are TGTGCCAGCAGCCCTAGGACAGGTTACAATGAGCAGTTCTTC.

V usage is TRBV7-2 and J usage is TRBJ2-1, with no clear D. This CDR3 is 13 amino acids long. V was trimmed by 4 bases and J by 8 bases, leaving 12 bases between them. Germline V gene sequence: CDR1 SGHTA, CDR2 FQGNSA. This CDR3 is CASSSPAADEQFF. CDR3 nucleotides: TGTGCCAGCAGCTCGCCGGCCGCGGATGAGCAGTTCTTC.

The rearrangement joins TRBV19 to TRBJ2-1; 9 bases are shared with TRBD1. The CDR3 contains 16 residues. CDR1 LNHDA and CDR2 SQIVND come from the germline V gene (reference sequence). The ends lost 2 bases at V and 9 bases at J; junction bases unmatched: 11. The CDR3 loop reads CASSIFHGGQGSEQFF. DNA for the CDR3: TGTGCCAGTAGTATATTCCACGGGGGACAGGGAAGTGAGCAGTTCTTC. The full variable domain, with the rest looked up from reference TRBV19 and TRBJ2-1, is DGGITQSPKYLFRKEGQNVTLSCEQNLNHDAMYWYRQDPGQGLRLIYYSQIVNDFQKGDIAEGYSVSREKKESFPLTVTSAQKNPTAFYLCASSIFHGGQGSEQFFGPGTRLTVL.

This chain links TRBV5-4 with TRBJ2-7; tentatively, D is TRBD1 (6 bases). CDR3 length equals 15 residues. The V gene lost 1 base and the J gene lost 3 bases, with 14 bases spanning the gap. Germline loops: CDR1 SGHNT, CDR2 YYREEE (reference sequence). This chain's CDR3 is CASSLMGTTHYEQYF. In DNA form, the CDR3 reads TGTGCCAGCAGCTTGATGGGGACAACTCACTACGAGCAGTACTTC.

The rearrangement links TRBV5-6 to TRBJ2-7, with D maybe TRBD2 (5 bases). The length of the CDR3 is 12 residues. Trimming left V 5 bases short and J 6 bases short, with 12 bases between. CDR1 and CDR2 (germline): SGHDT, YYEEEE. The CDR3, as DNA: TGTGCCAGCAGTCTTACTAGTTCCGAGCAGTACTTC. Amino acid sequence: CASSLTSSEQYF.

This chain connects TRBV21-1 to TRBJ2-1; the D call TRBD2 from the table was never checked on the DNA. TRBV21-1 is given as a pseudogene. The CDR3 is 17 residues long. Written as DNA, the CDR3 is TGTGCCAGCACCCATCCCGGGACTAGCGGGAGTATTAATGAGCAGTTCTTC. This gives the protein CASTHPGTSGSINEQFF.

The rearrangement joins TRBV5-6 to TRBJ1-2; TRBD1 agrees at 7 bases. The junction had 16 bases not matched to a gene; V was cut back by 4 bases and J by 4 bases. This CDR3 spans 17 amino acids. In germline, CDR1 is SGHDT, CDR2 YYEEEE. The CDR3, as DNA: TGTGCCAGCAGCCCCGCAGGGGGGCGAATCCTTTCCTATGGCTACACCTTC. It is translated as CASSPAGGRILSYGYTF. The entire variable domain, with the rest obtained from reference TRBV5-6 and TRBJ1-2, is as follows: DAGVTQSPTHLIKTRGQQVTLRCSPKSGHDTVSWYQQALGQGPQFIFQYYEEEERQRGNFPDRFSGHQFPNYSSELNVNALLLGDSALYLCASSPAGGRILSYGYTFGSGTRLTVV.

The chain links TRBV5-1 to TRBJ1-1, with TRBD1 as a possible D gene (5 bases). Trimming stripped 4 bases from V and 1 base from J, with 14 bases between. The CDR3 contains 15 residues. Germline assignment: CDR1 SGHRS and CDR2 YFSETQ. In DNA form, the CDR3 reads TGCGCCAGCAGCCCGGGGCGGGGAGAGAACACTGAAGCTTTCTTT. Protein: CASSPGRGENTEAFF.

The V gene is TRBV5-4, the J gene TRBJ2-1, with a tentative D call TRBD1 (5 bases). This CDR3 region has 14 residues. V shed 0 bases and J shed 7 bases, with 11 bases lying between them. The germline CDR1 and CDR2 sequences are SGHNT and YYREEE (reference sequence). DNA for the CDR3: TGTGCCAGCAGCTTGGAACCCGCAGGGAATGAGCAGTTCTTC. It encodes CASSLEPAGNEQFF.

This sequence joins TRBV7-9 and TRBJ2-5; D is ambiguous. The V gene's germline CDR1 is SEHNR and CDR2 FQNEAQ (reference sequence). Trimming pared 6 bases from V and 9 bases from J, leaving 8 bases between. The CDR3 has 10 amino acids. Written as DNA, the CDR3 is TGTGCCAGCAGTTCCGGGCCCCAGTACTTC. It specifies CASSSGPQYF.